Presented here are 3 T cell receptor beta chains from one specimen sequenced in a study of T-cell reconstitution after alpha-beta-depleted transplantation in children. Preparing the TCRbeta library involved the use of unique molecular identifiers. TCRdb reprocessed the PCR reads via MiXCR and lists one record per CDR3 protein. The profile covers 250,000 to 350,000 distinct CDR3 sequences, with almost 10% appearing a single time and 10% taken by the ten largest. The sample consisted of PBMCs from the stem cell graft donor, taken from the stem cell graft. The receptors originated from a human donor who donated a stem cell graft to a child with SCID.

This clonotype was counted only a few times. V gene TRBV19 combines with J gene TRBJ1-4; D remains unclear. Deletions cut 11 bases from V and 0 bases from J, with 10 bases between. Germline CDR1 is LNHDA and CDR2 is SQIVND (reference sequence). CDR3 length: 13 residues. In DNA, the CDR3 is TGTGCCGGACGGCCCGCAACTAATGAAAAACTGTTTTTT. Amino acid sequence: CAGRPATNEKLFF.

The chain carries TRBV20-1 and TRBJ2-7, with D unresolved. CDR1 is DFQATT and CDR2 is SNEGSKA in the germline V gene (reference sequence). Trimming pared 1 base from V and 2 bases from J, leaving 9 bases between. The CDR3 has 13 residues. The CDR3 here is CSARGEYTYEQYF. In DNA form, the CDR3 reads TGCAGTGCTAGAGGGGAATACACCTACGAGCAGTACTTC.

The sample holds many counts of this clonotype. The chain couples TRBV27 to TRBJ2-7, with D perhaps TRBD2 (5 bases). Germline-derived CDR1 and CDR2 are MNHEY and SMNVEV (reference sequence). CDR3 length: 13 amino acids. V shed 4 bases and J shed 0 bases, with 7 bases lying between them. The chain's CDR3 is CASSSGDSYEQYF. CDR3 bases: TGTGCCAGCAGTTCCGGGGACTCCTACGAGCAGTACTTC.